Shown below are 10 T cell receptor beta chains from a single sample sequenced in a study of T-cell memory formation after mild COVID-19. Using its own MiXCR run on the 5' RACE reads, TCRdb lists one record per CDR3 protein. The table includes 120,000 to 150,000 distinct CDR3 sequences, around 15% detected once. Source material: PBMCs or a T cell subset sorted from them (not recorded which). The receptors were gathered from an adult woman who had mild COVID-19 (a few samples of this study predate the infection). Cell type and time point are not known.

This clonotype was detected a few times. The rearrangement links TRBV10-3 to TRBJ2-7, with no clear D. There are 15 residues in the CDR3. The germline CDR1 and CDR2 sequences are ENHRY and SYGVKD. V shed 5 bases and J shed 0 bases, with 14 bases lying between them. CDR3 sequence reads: CAISTVGISSYEQYF. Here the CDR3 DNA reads TGTGCCATCAGTACAGTGGGGATAAGCTCCTACGAGCAGTACTTC.

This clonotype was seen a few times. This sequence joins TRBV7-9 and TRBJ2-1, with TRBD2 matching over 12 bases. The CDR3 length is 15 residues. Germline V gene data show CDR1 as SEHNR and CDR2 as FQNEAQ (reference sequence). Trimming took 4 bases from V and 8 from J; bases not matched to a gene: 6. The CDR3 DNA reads TGTGCCAGCAGCTGGGCTAGCGGGAGGGCCTATGAGCAGTTCTTC. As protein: CASSWASGRAYEQFF.

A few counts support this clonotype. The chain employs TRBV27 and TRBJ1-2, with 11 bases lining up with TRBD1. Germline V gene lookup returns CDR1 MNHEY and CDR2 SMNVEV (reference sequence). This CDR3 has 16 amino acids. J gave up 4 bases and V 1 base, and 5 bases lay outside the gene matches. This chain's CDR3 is CASSLFAGTGGYGYTF. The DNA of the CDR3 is TGTGCCAGCAGTTTATTTGCCGGGACAGGGGGCTATGGCTACACCTTC.

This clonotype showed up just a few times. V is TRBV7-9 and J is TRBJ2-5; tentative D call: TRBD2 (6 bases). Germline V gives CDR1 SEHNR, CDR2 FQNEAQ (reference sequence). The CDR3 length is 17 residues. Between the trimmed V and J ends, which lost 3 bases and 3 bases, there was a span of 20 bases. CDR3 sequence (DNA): TGTGCCAGCAGCTTGAGCTTCGGGGGAGGACTTAAAGAGACCCAGTACTTC. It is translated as CASSLSFGGGLKETQYF.

This CDR3 reads CASTPVDRRNTEAFF. Here the CDR3 DNA reads TGTGCCAGCACCCCTGTCGACAGGAGGAACACTGAAGCTTTCTTT. This chain connects TRBV12-3 or TRBV12-4 to TRBJ1-1; D may be TRBD1 (6 bases). CDR3 length: 15 residues. V lost 7 bases, J lost 1 base, and 16 bases lay in between.

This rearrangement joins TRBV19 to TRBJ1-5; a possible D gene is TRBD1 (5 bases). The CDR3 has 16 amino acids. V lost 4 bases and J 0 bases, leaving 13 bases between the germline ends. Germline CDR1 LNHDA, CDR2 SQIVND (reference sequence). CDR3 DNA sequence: TGTGCCAGTAGTAAGGACACCCTTTATAGCAATCAGCCCCAGCATTTT. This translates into CASSKDTLYSNQPQHF.

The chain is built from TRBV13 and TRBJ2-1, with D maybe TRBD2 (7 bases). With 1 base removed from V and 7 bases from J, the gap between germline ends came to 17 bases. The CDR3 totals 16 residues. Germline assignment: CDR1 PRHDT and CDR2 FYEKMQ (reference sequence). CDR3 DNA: TGTGCCAGCAGCTTAGAAGGGGGGTATAGCGGGAATGAGCAGTTCTTC. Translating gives CASSLEGGYSGNEQFF.

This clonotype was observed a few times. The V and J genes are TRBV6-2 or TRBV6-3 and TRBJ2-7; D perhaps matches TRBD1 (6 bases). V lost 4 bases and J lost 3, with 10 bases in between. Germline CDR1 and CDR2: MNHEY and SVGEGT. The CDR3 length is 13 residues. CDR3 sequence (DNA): TGTGCCAGCAGTTGGGACACCCTCTACGAGCAGTACTTC. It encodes CASSWDTLYEQYF.

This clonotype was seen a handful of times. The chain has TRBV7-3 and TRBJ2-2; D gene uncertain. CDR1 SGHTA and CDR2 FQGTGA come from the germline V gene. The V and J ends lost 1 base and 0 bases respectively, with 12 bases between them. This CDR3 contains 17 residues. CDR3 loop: CASSLSFGAANTGELFF. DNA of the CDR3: TGTGCCAGCAGCTTAAGTTTCGGAGCCGCGAACACCGGGGAGCTGTTTTTT.

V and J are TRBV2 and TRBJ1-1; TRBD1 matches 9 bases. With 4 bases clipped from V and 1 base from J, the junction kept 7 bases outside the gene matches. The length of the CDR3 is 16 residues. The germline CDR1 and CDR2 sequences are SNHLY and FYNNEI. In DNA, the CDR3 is TGTGCCAGCAGTGGAGGACAGGGGTACGGGAACACTGAAGCTTTCTTT. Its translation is CASSGGQGYGNTEAFF. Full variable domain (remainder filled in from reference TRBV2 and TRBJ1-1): EPEVTQTPSHQVTQMGQEVILRCVPISNHLYFYWYRQILGQKVEFLVSFYNNEISEKSEIFDDQFSVERPDGSNFTLKIRSTKLEDSAMYFCASSGGQGYGNTEAFFGQGTRLTVV.